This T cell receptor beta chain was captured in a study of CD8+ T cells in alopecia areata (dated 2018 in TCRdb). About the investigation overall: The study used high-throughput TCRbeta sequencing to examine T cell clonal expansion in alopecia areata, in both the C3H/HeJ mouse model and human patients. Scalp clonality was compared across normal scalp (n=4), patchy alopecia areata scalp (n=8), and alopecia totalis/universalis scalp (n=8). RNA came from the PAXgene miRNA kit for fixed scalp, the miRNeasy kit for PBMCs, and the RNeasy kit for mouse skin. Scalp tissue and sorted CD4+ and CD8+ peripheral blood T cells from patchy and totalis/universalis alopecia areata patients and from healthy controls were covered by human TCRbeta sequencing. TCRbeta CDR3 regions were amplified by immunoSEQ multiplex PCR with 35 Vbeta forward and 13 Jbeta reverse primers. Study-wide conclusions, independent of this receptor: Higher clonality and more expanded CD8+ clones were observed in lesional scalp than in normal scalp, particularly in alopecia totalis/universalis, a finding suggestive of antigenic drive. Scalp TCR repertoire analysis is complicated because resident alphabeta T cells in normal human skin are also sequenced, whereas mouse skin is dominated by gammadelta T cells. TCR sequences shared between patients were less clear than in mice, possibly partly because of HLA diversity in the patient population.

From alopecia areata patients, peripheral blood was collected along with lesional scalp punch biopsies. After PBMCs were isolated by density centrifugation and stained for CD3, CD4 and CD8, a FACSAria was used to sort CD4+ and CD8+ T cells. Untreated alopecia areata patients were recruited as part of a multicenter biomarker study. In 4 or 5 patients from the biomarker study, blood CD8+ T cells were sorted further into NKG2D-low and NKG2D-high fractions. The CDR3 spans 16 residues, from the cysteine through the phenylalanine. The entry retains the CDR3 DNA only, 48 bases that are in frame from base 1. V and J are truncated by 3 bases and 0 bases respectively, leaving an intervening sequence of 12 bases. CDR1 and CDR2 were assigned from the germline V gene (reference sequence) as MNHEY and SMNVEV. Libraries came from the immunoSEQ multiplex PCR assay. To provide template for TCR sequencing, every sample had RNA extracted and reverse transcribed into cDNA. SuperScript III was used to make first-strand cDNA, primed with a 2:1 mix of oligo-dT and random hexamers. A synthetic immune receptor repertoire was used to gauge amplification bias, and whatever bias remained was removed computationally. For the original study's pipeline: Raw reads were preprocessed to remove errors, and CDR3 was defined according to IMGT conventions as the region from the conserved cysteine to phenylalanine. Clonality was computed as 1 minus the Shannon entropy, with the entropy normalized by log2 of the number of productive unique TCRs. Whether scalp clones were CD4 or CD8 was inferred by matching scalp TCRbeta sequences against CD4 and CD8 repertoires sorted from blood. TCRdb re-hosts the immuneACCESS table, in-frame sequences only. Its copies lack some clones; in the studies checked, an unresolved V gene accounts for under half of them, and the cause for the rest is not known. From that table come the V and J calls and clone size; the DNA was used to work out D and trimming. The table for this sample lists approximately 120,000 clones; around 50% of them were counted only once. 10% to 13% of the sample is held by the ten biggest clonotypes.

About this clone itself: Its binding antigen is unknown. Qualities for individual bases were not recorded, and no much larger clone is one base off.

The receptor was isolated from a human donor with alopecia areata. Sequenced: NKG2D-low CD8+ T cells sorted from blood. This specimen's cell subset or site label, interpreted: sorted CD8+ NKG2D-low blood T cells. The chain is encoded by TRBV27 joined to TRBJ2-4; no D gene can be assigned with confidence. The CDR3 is CASSFHPTLAKNIQYF. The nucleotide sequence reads TGTGCCAGCAGTTTCCACCCAACTCTAGCCAAAAACATTCAGTACTTC.